This T cell receptor beta chain was recorded in a study of blood T cell repertoires in COVID-19 (dated by TCRdb to 2020 to 2021). About the study as a whole: Samples covering the acute and convalescent phases of COVID-19 were provided by collaborators in the United States, Italy and Spain. Where available, HLA class I and class II types were obtained from metadata supplied by the sample provider rather than from assay-based typing. Samples came from the ongoing ImmuneRACE study (first 160 participants) plus 1,254 subjects from 6 global collaborators. The repertoires were released in a freely available public database meant as a resource for research on the immune response to SARS-CoV-2. The prospective study material was composed of cDNA or gDNA derived from T cells, B-cell-depleted T cells, or PBMCs. Subjects who had been exposed to COVID-19, were actively infected with it, or had recovered from it provided the deeply sampled blood TCRbeta repertoires that made up the dataset. The sample metadata nearly always contained a de-identified subject ID, COVID-19 status, age in years and sex. What the study reported, not specific to this receptor: The quantity of clinical and demographic metadata differed by source and by participant and was supplied without curation.

In the case of this clone: No cognate antigen has been identified for it. No much larger clone exists at a distance of one base, and base qualities are not known.

V and J lose 3 bases and 8 bases, and a span of 16 bases separates them. The CDR3 holds 15 amino acids from the cysteine to the phenylalanine. The sequence is cut down to CDR3 DNA, 45 bases in frame from base 1. Based on the germline V gene (reference sequence), the CDR1 and CDR2 sequences are LNHDA and SQIVND. The collaborating institutions used their own protocols to collect whole blood in K2EDTA tubes. For TCRbeta analysis, collaborator samples were shipped as frozen whole blood, as isolated PBMCs, or as DNA extracted from either sample type. TCRbeta CDR3 regions were amplified from genomic DNA by means of the immunoSEQ Assay, a bias-controlled multiplex PCR. Per the source publication's procedure: Nucleated cell counts per sample were estimated from amplification of reference gene primers within the assay. Sequence reads were collapsed and filtered to measure the absolute abundance of every unique TCRbeta CDR3 rearrangement. Productive Simpson clonality was computed per sample as the square root of Simpson's diversity index over productive rearrangements. As stored in TCRdb, this immuneACCESS dataset retains in-frame rearrangements with V and J assigned. A fraction of the clones does not appear; measured against another copy, unresolved V genes explain less than half of the discrepancy, and the remainder lacks a known reason. Clone size and the V and J calls come from that table; the DNA yielded D and trimming. The sample table shows approximately 75,000 clones, and approximately 79% are seen once. The ten largest clones add up to approximately 2.4% of the sample.

This receptor was obtained from a human donor with acute or convalescent COVID-19. The donor label of this sample is uncertain. Sequenced material: peripheral blood. This chain is built from TRBV19 and TRBJ1-4; the best D guess is TRBD1, with 6 bases matching. The CDR3 in this case is CASSIQGRGSEKLFF. The DNA reads TGTGCCAGTAGTATTCAAGGCAGGGGCAGCGAAAAACTGTTTTTT. Reference TRBV19 and TRBJ1-4 genes cover what lies past the CDR3, so the full variable domain is DGGITQSPKYLFRKEGQNVTLSCEQNLNHDAMYWYRQDPGQGLRLIYYSQIVNDFQKGDIAEGYSVSREKKESFPLTVTSAQKNPTAFYLCASSIQGRGSEKLFFGSGTQLSVL.